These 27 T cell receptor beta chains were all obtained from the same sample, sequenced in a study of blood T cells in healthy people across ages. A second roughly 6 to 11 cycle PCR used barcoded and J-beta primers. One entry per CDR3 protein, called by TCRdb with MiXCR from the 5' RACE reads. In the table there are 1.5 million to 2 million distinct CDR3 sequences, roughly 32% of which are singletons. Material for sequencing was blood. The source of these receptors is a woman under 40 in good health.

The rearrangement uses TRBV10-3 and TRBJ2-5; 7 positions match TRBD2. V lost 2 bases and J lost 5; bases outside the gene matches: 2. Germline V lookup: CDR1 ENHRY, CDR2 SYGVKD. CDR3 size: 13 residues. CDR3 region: CAISEVAGETQYF. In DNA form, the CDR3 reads TGTGCCATCAGTGAGGTAGCGGGTGAGACCCAGTACTTC.

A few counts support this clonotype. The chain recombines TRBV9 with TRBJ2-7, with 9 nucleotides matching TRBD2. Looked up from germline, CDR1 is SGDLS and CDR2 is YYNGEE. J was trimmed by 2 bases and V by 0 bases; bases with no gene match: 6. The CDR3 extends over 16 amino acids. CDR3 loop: CASSVAALAGTYEQYF. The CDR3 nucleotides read TGTGCCAGCAGCGTAGCGGCACTAGCGGGTACCTACGAGCAGTACTTC. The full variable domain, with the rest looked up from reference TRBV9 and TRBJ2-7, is DSGVTQTPKHLITATGQRVTLRCSPRSGDLSVYWYQQSLDQGLQFLIQYYNGEERAKGNILERFSAQQFPDLHSELNLSSLELGDSALYFCASSVAALAGTYEQYFGPGTRLTVT.

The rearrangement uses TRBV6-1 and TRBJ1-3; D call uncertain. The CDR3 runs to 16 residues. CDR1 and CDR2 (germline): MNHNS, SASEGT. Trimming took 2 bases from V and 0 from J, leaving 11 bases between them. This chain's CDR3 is CASSEQAAASGNTIYF. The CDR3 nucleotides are TGTGCCAGCAGTGAACAGGCCGCCGCCTCTGGAAACACCATATATTTT.

CDR3 coding DNA: TGTGCCAGCAGCGTAGGGGACGGGGGGTTCCTAAACGAGCAGTACTTC. As protein: CASSVGDGGFLNEQYF. J is TRBJ2-7 and V is TRBV9, with TRBD2 matching over 7 bases. In germline, CDR1 is SGDLS, CDR2 YYNGEE. V was pared by 0 bases and J by 5 bases, with 11 bases of the junction left unmatched. This CDR3 has 16 amino acids.

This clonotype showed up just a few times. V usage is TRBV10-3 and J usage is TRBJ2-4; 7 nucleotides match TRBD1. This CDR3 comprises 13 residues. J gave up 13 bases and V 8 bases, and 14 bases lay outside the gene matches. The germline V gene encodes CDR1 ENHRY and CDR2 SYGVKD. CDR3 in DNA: TGTGCCATCCAGGGGGACAGATCCTACGGGCAGTACTTC. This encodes CAIQGDRSYGQYF.

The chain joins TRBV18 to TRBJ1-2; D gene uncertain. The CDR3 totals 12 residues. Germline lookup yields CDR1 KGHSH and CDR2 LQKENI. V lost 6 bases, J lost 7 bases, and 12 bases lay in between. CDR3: CASSPGDRGYTF. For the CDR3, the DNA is TGTGCCAGCTCCCCCGGAGATCGTGGCTACACCTTC.

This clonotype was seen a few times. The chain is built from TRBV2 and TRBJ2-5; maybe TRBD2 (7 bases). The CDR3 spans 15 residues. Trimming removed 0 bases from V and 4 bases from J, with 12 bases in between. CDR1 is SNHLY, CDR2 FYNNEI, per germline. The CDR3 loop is CASSEAGGGPETQYF. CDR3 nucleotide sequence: TGTGCCAGCAGTGAAGCTGGGGGGGGCCCAGAGACCCAGTACTTC.

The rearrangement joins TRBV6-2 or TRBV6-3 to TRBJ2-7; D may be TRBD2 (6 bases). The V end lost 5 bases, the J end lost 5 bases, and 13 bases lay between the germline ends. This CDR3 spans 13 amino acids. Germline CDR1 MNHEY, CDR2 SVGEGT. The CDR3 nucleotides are TGTGCCAGCAGTCGTTCTAGCGTCCACGAGCAGTACTTC. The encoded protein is CASSRSSVHEQYF.

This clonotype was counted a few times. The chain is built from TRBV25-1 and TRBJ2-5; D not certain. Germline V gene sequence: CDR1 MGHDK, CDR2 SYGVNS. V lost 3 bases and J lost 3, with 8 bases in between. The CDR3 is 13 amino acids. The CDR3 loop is CASSEAGKETQYF. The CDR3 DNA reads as TGTGCCAGCAGTGAGGCAGGAAAAGAGACCCAGTACTTC.

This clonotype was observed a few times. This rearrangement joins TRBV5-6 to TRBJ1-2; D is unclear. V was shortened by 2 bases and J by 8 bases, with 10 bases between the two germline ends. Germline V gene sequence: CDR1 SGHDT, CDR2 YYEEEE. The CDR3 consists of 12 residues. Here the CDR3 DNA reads TGTGCCAGCAGCTTCTCGGGTAGAGGCTACACCTTC. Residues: CASSFSGRGYTF.

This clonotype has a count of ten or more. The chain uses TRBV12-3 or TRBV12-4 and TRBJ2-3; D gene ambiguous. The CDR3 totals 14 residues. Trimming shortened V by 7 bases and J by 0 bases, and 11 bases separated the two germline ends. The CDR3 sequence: CASTPAPSTDTQYF. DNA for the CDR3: TGTGCCAGCACCCCTGCTCCTAGCACAGATACGCAGTATTTT.

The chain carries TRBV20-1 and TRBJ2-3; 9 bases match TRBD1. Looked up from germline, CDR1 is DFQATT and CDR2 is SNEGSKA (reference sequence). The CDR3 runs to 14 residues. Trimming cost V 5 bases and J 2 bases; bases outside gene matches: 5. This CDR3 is CSAAGTGYTDTQYF. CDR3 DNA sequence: TGCAGTGCTGCCGGGACAGGGTACACAGATACGCAGTATTTT.

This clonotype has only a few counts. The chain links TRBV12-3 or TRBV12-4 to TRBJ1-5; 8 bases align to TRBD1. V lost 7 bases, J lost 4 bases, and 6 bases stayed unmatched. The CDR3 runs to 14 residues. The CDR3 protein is CASTRTGPNQPQHF. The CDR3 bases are TGTGCCAGCACCAGGACAGGGCCGAATCAGCCCCAGCATTTT.

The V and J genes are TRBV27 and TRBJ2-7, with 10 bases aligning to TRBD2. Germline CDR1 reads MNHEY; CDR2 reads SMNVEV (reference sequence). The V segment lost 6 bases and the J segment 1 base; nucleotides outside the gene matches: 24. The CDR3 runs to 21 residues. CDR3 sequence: CASRPDSLAGETEAFSYEQYF. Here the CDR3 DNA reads TGTGCCAGCAGACCCGACTCCCTAGCGGGAGAGACGGAGGCCTTTTCCTACGAGCAGTACTTC.

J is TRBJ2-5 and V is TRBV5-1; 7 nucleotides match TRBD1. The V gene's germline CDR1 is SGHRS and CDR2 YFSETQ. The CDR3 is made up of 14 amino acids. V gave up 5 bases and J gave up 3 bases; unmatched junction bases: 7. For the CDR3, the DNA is TGCGCCAGCAGTCCGGGACAGATAAAAGAGACCCAGTACTTC. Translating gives CASSPGQIKETQYF.

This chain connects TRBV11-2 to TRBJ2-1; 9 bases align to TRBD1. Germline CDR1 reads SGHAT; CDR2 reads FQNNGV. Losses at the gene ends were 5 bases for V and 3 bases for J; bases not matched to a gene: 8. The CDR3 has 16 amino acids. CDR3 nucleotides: TGTGCCAGCAGCGGGCCCGGGACAGGGTACTACAATGAGCAGTTCTTC. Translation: CASSGPGTGYYNEQFF.

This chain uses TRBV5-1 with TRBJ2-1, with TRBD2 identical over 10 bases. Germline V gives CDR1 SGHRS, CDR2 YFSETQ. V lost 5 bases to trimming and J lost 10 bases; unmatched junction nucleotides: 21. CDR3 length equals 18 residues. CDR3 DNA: TGCGCCAGCAGTCCACTAGCGGGGAGACCTCCTTTTTCCTACGAGCAGTTCTTC. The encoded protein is CASSPLAGRPPFSYEQFF. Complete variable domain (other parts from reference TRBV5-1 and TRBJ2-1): KAGVTQTPRYLIKTRGQQVTLSCSPISGHRSVSWYQQTPGQGLQFLFEYFSETQRNKGNFPGRFSGRQFSNSRSEMNVSTLELGDSALYLCASSPLAGRPPFSYEQFFGPGTRLTVL.

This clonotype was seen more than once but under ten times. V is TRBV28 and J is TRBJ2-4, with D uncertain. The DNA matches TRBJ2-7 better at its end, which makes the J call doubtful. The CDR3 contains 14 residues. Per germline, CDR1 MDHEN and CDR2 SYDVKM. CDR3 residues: CASSFGVRRYEQYF. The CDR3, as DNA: TGTGCCAGCAGTTTTGGGGTGCGGAGATACGAGCAGTACTTC.

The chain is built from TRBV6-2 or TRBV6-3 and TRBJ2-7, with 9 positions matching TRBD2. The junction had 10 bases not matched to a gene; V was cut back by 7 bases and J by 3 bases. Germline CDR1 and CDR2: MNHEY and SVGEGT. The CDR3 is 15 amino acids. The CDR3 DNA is TGTGCCAGCACCCGCTCGGCGGGGGGGAGCTACGAGCAGTACTTC. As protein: CASTRSAGGSYEQYF.

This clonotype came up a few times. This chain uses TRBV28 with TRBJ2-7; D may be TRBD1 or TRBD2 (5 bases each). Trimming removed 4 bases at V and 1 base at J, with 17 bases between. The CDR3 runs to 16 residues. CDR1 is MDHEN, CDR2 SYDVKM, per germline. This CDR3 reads CASSYNRDGDSYEQYF. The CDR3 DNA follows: TGTGCCAGCAGTTATAACCGGGACGGGGATTCCTACGAGCAGTACTTC. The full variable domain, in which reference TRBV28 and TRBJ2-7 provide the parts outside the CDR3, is DVKVTQSSRYLVKRTGEKVFLECVQDMDHENMFWYRQDPGLGLRLIYFSYDVKMKEKGDIPEGYSVSREKKERFSLILESASTNQTSMYLCASSYNRDGDSYEQYFGPGTRLTVT.

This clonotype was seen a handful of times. The CDR3 region is CASGPGQGGGQYF. The CDR3 coding sequence is TGTGCCAGCGGCCCGGGCCAGGGGGGAGGGCAGTACTTC. The genes are TRBV28 and TRBJ2-7, with D maybe TRBD1 (7 bases). The CDR3 runs 13 residues. From germline, CDR1 is MDHEN and CDR2 SYDVKM. Trimming cost V 8 bases and J 9 bases, with 20 bases left between them.

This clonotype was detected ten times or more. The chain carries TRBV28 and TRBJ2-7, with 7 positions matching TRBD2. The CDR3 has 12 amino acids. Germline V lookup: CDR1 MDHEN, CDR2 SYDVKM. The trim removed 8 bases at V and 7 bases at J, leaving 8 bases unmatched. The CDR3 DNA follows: TGTGCCAGCGGGGACTACCTCGAAGAGCAGTACTTC. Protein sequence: CASGDYLEEQYF.

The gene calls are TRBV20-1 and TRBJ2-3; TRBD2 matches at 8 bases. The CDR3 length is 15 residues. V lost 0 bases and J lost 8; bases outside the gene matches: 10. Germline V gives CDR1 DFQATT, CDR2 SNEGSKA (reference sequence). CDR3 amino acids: CSAREGTRNAGTQYF. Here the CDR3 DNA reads TGCAGTGCTAGAGAGGGGACTAGAAACGCAGGTACGCAGTATTTT.

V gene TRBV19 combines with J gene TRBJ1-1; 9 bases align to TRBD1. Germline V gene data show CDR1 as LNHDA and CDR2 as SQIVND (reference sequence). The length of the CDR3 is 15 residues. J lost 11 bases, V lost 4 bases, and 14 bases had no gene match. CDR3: CASSTNSGTGKRAFF. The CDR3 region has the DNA TGTGCCAGTAGTACCAATTCCGGGACAGGGAAGCGCGCTTTCTTT.

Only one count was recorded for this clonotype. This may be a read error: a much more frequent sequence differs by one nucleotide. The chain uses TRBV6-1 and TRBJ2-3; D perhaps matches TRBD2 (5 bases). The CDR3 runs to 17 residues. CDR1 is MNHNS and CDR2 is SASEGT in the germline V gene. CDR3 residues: CASNEAPGLTSGDTQYF. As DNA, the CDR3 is TGTGCCAGCAATGAAGCCCCCGGGCTAACGAGCGGAGATACGCAGTATTTT.

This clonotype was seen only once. The CDR3 DNA reads TGTGCCAGCAGTCCCCTCAGGGGTAGCGGGAAAGAGACCCAGTACTTC. Its translation is CASSPLRGSGKETQYF. The genes are TRBV11-2 and TRBJ2-5; 8 bases map to TRBD2. Germline V gene sequence: CDR1 SGHAT, CDR2 FQNNGV. This CDR3 comprises 16 residues. Trimming at V came to 6 bases and at J to 3 bases, leaving 12 bases not matched to a gene. The full variable domain, completed using reference TRBV11-2 and TRBJ2-5, is EAGVAQSPRYKIIEKRQSVAFWCNPISGHATLYWYQQILGQGPKLLIQFQNNGVVDDSQLPKDRFSAERLKGVDSTLKIQPAKLEDSAVYLCASSPLRGSGKETQYFGPGTRLLVL.

The CDR3 nucleotides are TGCGCCAGCAGCTCCTTGGGGCCAAGGGGGGGAGAGACCCAGTACTTC. As protein: CASSSLGPRGGETQYF. The gene calls are TRBV5-1 and TRBJ2-5; D is perhaps TRBD2 (7 bases). V gave up 3 bases and J gave up 4 bases, with 19 bases separating them. This CDR3 has 16 residues. CDR1 is SGHRS, CDR2 YFSETQ, per germline.